This T cell receptor beta chain derives from a study of T cell clusters in autoimmune cytopenias. For the study at large: Per sample, median TRB depth was about 52,000 reads, yielding a median 2,350 distinct clonotypes. General study points: TRB repertoire shifts in secondary cytopenia and chronic lymphocytic leukemia mostly reflected lymphoma, not autoimmunity.

Each sample's input was 250 ng genomic DNA, about 38,000 genome equivalents. Concerning this clonotype: Its antigen is still unknown.

The CDR3 consists of 14 residues. One tube held mixed TRB-A and TRB-B primer pools for touch-down PCR. After re-calling the multiplex PCR reads, TCRdb lists one entry per CDR3 protein, DNA absent. The repertoire table contains under 8,500 distinct CDR3 sequences. Sample: peripheral blood. The genes are TRBV12-3 or TRBV12-4 and TRBJ2-5; the D gene TCRdb calls, TRBD1, cannot be checked with no DNA. The receptor was derived from a human donor with an autoimmune cytopenia or autoimmune hepatitis (not recorded which). The CDR3 sequence is CASTRDRGQETQYF.